This T cell receptor (beta chain) was documented in a study of OX40 agonist ivuxolimab in advanced cancers. In the study overall: Patients receiving dose escalation had hepatocellular carcinoma, melanoma, renal cell or head and neck cancer.

Sequencing was performed with immunoSEQ multiplex PCR; in TCRdb, only in-frame clones are kept and a portion is missing. The sample holds roughly 46,000 clones, roughly nine tenths seen once. This CDR3 region has 14 residues. The specimen was CD4+ or CD8+ T cells sorted from blood, collected in a trial of the OX40 agonist ivuxolimab. This TCR was sampled from an adult with an advanced solid tumor such as melanoma, head and neck, liver or kidney cancer. This chain uses TRBV21-1 with TRBJ1-1; the D call in the table, TRBD1, was not verified against the DNA. TRBV21-1 is a recognized pseudogene. CDR3 bases: TGTGCCAGCAGCAAATACAGGAGGAACACTGAAGCTTTCTTT. This codes for CASSKYRRNTEAFF.